A single sample is the source of the 12 T cell receptor beta chains below, sequenced in a study of cytomegalovirus exposure and HLA in healthy donors. This table comes from immunoSEQ multiplex PCR, and its TCRdb copy is limited to in-frame clones, with some not included. The sample shows 140,000 to 150,000 clones, 87% of them seen only once. The sequenced material came from PBMCs. These receptors all come from a man aged 18 to 35 in good health and CMV-seropositive.

This clone was observed a single time. The rearrangement joins TRBV2 to TRBJ2-2; 8 bases are a match to TRBD2. Unmatched junction bases numbered 11, after V lost 6 bases and J lost 11 bases. In germline, CDR1 is SNHLY, CDR2 FYNNEI. The CDR3 extends over 14 amino acids. This chain's CDR3 is CASSADSGIGELFF. The CDR3 DNA sequence: TGTGCCAGCAGCGCCGATAGCGGGATCGGTGAGCTGTTTTTT.

This sequence joins TRBV19 and TRBJ2-5, with TRBD1 as a possible D gene (7 bases). The CDR3 spans 14 residues. Germline lookup yields CDR1 LNHDA and CDR2 SQIVND (reference sequence). V was pared by 4 bases and J by 2 bases, with 11 bases between. CDR3 loop: CASSTPGGQETQYF. The CDR3 DNA reads as TGTGCCAGTAGTACCCCAGGGGGGCAAGAGACCCAGTACTTC.

The CDR3 here is CASGADRVVGGYTF. CDR3 DNA: TGTGCCAGCGGGGCGGACAGGGTCGTAGGTGGCTACACCTTC. The chain links TRBV2 to TRBJ1-2; TRBD1 matches at 8 bases. The junction had 12 bases not matched to a gene; V was cut back by 8 bases and J by 7 bases. CDR1 and CDR2 from the germline V gene are SNHLY and FYNNEI. The CDR3 loop spans 14 amino acids. Variable domain in full (rest from reference TRBV2 and TRBJ1-2): EPEVTQTPSHQVTQMGQEVILRCVPISNHLYFYWYRQILGQKVEFLVSFYNNEISEKSEIFDDQFSVERPDGSNFTLKIRSTKLEDSAMYFCASGADRVVGGYTFGSGTRLTVV.

V usage is TRBV18 and J usage is TRBJ2-1; D call uncertain. V lost 8 bases and J lost 8, with 10 bases in between. The length of the CDR3 is 11 residues. In germline, CDR1 is KGHSH, CDR2 LQKENI. The CDR3 bases are TGTGCCAGCCAAGTGAGCGATGAGCAGTTCTTC. Encoded protein: CASQVSDEQFF.

The chain links TRBV5-4 to TRBJ2-2, with a tentative D call TRBD2 (7 bases). CDR3 length: 16 residues. V lost 6 bases and J lost 0, with 15 bases in between. Germline CDR1 is SGHNT and CDR2 is YYREEE (reference sequence). CDR3 nucleotide sequence: TGTGCCAGCACCTCGGGGGGCGCCGCGAACACCGGGGAGCTGTTTTTT. Translating gives CASTSGGAANTGELFF.

The chain recombines TRBV4-2 with TRBJ2-2, with TRBD2 as a possible D gene (6 bases). The CDR3 is 16 residues long. The germline CDR1 and CDR2 sequences are LGHNA and YNFKEQ. Trimming removed 2 bases at V and 3 bases at J, with 13 bases between. CDR3 region: CASSQKLAVDTGELFF. Written as DNA, the CDR3 is TGTGCCAGCAGCCAAAAGTTAGCGGTGGACACCGGGGAGCTGTTTTTT.

V usage is TRBV4-1 and J usage is TRBJ1-2; possible D gene TRBD1, 5 bases. The CDR3 sequence is 16 residues long. In germline, CDR1 is MGHRA, CDR2 YSYEKL. V was clipped by 0 bases and J by 0 bases, with 11 bases between them. The DNA of the CDR3 is TGCGCCAGCAGCCAAGATTTACAGGCAGCTAACTATGGCTACACCTTC. Amino acid sequence: CASSQDLQAANYGYTF.

The chain employs TRBV6-6 and TRBJ2-7; D possibly corresponds to TRBD2 (5 bases). Germline V gene lookup returns CDR1 MNHNY and CDR2 SVGAGI (reference sequence). This CDR3 is 14 amino acids long. The V gene lost 6 bases and the J gene lost 1 base, with 13 bases spanning the gap. CDR3 sequence (DNA): TGTGCCAGCAGCCTAGCCAGAGAGTCCTACGAGCAGTACTTC. Protein: CASSLARESYEQYF.

This chain joins TRBV14 and TRBJ1-1; a weak D match, TRBD1 (5 bases). The germline V gene encodes CDR1 SGHDN and CDR2 FVKESK. The CDR3 is made up of 13 amino acids. Trimming pared 4 bases from V and 7 bases from J, leaving 13 bases between. The CDR3 nucleotides read TGTGCCAGCAGCCCTTGGGGGGAAAATGAAGCTTTCTTT. Protein product: CASSPWGENEAFF.

The chain joins TRBV5-6 to TRBJ1-2, with D perhaps matching TRBD1 (6 bases). CDR1 SGHDT and CDR2 YYEEEE come from the germline V gene. The CDR3 contains 13 residues. V lost 2 bases, J lost 8 bases, and 13 bases lay in between. The CDR3 here is CASSFTGLNGYTF. In DNA form, the CDR3 reads TGTGCCAGCAGCTTTACAGGGTTGAACGGCTACACCTTC.

The J gene is TRBJ2-7, the V gene TRBV5-1, with 7 bases lining up with TRBD1. The trim removed 4 bases at V and 1 base at J, leaving 8 bases unmatched. CDR3 size: 15 residues. Germline CDR1 is SGHRS and CDR2 is YFSETQ. CDR3 loop: CASSLTGTVSYEQYF. The DNA of the CDR3 is TGCGCCAGCAGCCTTACCGGGACAGTATCCTACGAGCAGTACTTC.

The J gene is TRBJ2-7, the V gene TRBV4-1; a possible D gene is TRBD1 (7 bases). Germline V gene lookup returns CDR1 MGHRA and CDR2 YSYEKL. The CDR3 loop spans 16 amino acids. Deletions cut 0 bases from V and 4 bases from J, with 16 bases between. The CDR3 nucleotides read TGCGCCAGCAGCCAAGATCGGGACAGCGGAGGGTACGAGCAGTACTTC. This gives the protein CASSQDRDSGGYEQYF.